This is a list of T cell receptor beta chains from one sample in a study of CD8 T cells in Susac syndrome. TCRdb analysed the immunoSEQ multiplex PCR reads with MiXCR anew, one entry per CDR3 protein. The data show about 440,000 distinct CDR3 sequences, around 83% seen once. Material for sequencing was CD8+ T cells from PBMCs. All receptors derive from a human donor with multiple sclerosis. CDR3s include the opening cysteine and the closing phenylalanine or tryptophan. Fields, in order: V gene, J gene, D gene, clone size, CDR3 protein, CDR3 DNA. A D gene is named only where the DNA matches it firmly. The size field is filled for only some rows; it gives once, few, many or a size class.

>TRBV19|TRBJ2-2|.|.
CASSTRHTGELFF
TGTGCCAGTAGTACTAGACACACCGGGGAGCTGTTTTTT
>TRBV2|TRBJ2-3|.|once
CANTLVTGTSTDTQYF
TGTGCCAACACACTAGTAACAGGGACTAGCACAGATACGCAGTATTTT
>TRBV20-1|TRBJ1-6|.|.
CSARDPGGGSSPLHF
TGCAGTGCTAGAGATCCTGGGGGGGGCAGTTCACCCCTCCACTTT
>TRBV30|TRBJ1-3|TRBD1|.
CAWSTGAGNTIYF
TGTGCCTGGTCGACAGGGGCAGGAAACACCATATATTTT
>TRBV19|TRBJ1-2|TRBD1|once
CASSPARDSFYGYTF
TGTGCCAGTAGTCCCGCACGGGACAGCTTCTATGGCTACACCTTC
>TRBV5-1|TRBJ2-7|TRBD1|.
CASSLGTGASEQYF
TGCGCCAGCAGCTTGGGGACAGGGGCAAGTGAGCAGTACTTC
>TRBV7-9|TRBJ1-6|.|.
CASSPEEGTTNSPLHF
TGTGCCAGCAGCCCTGAGGAGGGGACGACTAATTCACCCCTCCACTTT
>TRBV4-1|TRBJ1-6|.|.
CASSQVGDSNSPLHF
TGCGCCAGCAGCCAAGTAGGGGACTCTAATTCACCCCTCCACTTT
>TRBV7-9|TRBJ2-7|TRBD1|.
CASSSGQGKVYEQYF
TGTGCCAGCAGCTCTGGACAGGGAAAGGTGTACGAGCAGTACTTC
>TRBV27|TRBJ1-5|.|.
CASARSTGGGNQPQHF
TGTGCCAGCGCCAGATCCACAGGCGGCGGTAATCAGCCCCAGCATTTT
>TRBV5-5|TRBJ2-7|.|.
CASSWYSGSYEQYF
TGTGCCAGCAGCTGGTACTCGGGCTCCTACGAGCAGTACTTC
>TRBV5-5|TRBJ2-1|.|.
CASSFGPGDYNEQFF
TGTGCCAGCAGCTTTGGCCCCGGGGACTACAATGAGCAGTTCTTC